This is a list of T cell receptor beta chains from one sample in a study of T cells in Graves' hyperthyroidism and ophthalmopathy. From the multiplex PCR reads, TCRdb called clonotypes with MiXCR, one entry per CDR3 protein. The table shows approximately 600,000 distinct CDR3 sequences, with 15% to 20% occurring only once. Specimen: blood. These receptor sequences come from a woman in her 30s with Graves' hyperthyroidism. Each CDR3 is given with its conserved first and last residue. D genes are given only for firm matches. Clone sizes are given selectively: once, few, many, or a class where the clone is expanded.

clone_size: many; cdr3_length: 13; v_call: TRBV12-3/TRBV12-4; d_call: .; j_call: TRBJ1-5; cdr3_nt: TGTGCCAGCAGTAAATCTCGGTTTCAGCCCCAGCATTTT; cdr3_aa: CASSKSRFQPQHF
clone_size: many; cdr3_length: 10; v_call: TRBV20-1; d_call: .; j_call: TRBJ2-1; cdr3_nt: TGCAGTGCTAGAATAGATGAGCAGTTCTTC; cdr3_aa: CSARIDEQFF
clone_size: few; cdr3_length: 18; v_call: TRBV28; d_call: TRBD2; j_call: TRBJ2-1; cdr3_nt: TGTGCCAGCAGTTCCCTCGTCGAAGGGACTAGCGGGAGTTATGAGCAGTTCTTC; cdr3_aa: CASSSLVEGTSGSYEQFF
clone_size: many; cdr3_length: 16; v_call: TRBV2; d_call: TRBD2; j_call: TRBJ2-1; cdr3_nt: TGTGCCAGCAGTGAATATGCGGGAGGTACCTACAATGAGCAGTTCTTC; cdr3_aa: CASSEYAGGTYNEQFF
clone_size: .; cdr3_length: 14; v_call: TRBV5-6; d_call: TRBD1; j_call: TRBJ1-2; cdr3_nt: TGTGCCAGCAGCCTCGGGACAGACACCTATGGCTACACCTTC; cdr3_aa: CASSLGTDTYGYTF
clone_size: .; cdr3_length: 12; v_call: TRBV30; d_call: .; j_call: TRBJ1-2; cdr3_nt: TGTGCCTGGACACGGGGGGACTATGGCTACACCTTC; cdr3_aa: CAWTRGDYGYTF
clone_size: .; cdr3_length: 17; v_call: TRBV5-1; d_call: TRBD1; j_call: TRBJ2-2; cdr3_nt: TGCGCCAGCAGCTTGACATTCGAACAGGGGGATCACGGGGAGCTGTTTTTT; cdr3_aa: CASSLTFEQGDHGELFF
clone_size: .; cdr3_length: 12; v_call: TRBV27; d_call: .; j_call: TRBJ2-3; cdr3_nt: TGTGCCAGCACCGCTCCCACAGATACGCAGTATTTT; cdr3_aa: CASTAPTDTQYF
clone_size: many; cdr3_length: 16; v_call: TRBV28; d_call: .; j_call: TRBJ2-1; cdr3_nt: TGTGCCAGCAGTTTACTTGGCGGGGCCTCCTACAATGAGCAGTTCTTC; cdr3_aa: CASSLLGGASYNEQFF
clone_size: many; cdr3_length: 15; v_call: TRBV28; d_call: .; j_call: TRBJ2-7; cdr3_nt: TGTGCCAGCCGACCATCCTTTGACAGGCGTTACGAGCAGTACTTC; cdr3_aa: CASRPSFDRRYEQYF
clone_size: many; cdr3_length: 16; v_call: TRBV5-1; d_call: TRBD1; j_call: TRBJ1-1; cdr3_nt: TGCGCCAGCAGCTGGGACCGGGACAGGCTTAACACTGAAGCTTTCTTT; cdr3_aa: CASSWDRDRLNTEAFF
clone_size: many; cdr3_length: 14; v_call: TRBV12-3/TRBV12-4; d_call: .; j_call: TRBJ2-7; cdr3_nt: TGTGCCAGCAGTTCAAACGACAGAGACTACGAGCAGTACTTC; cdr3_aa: CASSSNDRDYEQYF
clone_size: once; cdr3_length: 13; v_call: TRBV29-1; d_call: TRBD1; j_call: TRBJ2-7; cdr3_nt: TGCAGTTCACGGGACAGGGACTTCTCCGAGCAGTACTTC; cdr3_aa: CSSRDRDFSEQYF
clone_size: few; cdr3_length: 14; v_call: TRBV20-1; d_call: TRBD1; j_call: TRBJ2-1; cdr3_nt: TGCAGTGCTAAGGACAGGAGCCCCTACAATGAGCAGTTCTTC; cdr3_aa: CSAKDRSPYNEQFF
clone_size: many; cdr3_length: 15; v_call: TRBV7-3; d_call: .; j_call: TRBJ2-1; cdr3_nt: TGTGCCAGCAGCCCGGGCATGGGGCTCTCATTCGAGCAGTTCTTC; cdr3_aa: CASSPGMGLSFEQFF
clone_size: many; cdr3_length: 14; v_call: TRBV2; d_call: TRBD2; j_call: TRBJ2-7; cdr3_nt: TGTGCCAGCAGTGCGGGCGGGAGGTTTTACGAGCAGTACTTC; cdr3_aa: CASSAGGRFYEQYF
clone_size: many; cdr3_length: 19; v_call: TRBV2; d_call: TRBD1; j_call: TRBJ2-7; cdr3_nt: TGTGCCAGCACCCAGACCTGGACAGGTTGGGACGCCCCCTCATACGAGCAGTACTTC; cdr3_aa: CASTQTWTGWDAPSYEQYF
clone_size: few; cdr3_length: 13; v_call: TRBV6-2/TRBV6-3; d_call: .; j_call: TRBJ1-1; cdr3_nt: TGTGCCAGCAGTTTCACGGTCAGCACTGAAGCTTTCTTT; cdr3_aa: CASSFTVSTEAFF
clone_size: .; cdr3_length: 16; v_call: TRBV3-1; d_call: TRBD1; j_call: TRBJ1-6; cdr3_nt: TGTGCCAGCAGCCAAGGCCCGGGACAGGGAAATTCACCCCTCCACTTT; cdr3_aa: CASSQGPGQGNSPLHF
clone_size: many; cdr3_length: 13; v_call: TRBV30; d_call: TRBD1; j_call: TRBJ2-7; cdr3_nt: TGTGCCGGACGGACAGGGGGCGCGTCCGAGCAGTACTTC; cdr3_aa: CAGRTGGASEQYF
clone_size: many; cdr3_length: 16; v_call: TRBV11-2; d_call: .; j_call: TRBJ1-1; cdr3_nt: TGTGCCAGCAGCTTGGGGCAGGGAGAGGGGAACACTGAAGCTTTCTTT; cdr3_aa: CASSLGQGEGNTEAFF
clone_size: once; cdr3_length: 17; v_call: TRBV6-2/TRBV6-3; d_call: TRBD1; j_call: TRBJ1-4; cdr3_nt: TGTGCCAGCAGCTCGGGACAGGGGGCGATGACTAATGAAAAACTGTTTTTT; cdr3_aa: CASSSGQGAMTNEKLFF
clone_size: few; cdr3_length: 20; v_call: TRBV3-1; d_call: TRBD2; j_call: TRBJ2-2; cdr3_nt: TGTGCCAGCAGCACCCAATACCCTACTAGCGGGCGTCGGAACACCGGGGAGCTGTTTTTT; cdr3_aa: CASSTQYPTSGRRNTGELFF
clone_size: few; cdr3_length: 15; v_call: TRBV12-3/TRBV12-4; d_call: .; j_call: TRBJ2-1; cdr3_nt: TGTGCCAGCAGTCCGGGACACCCATCGGTCTATGAGCAGTTCTTC; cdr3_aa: CASSPGHPSVYEQFF
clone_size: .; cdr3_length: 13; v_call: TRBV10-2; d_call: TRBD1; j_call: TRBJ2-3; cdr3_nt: TGCGCCACCAACAGGGGGCTTGGAGATACGCAGTATTTT; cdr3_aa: CATNRGLGDTQYF
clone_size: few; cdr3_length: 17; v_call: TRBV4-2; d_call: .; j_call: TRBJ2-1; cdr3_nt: TGTGCCAGCAGCAAGGGAGGAGGGGAAGCAGATTACAATGAGCAGTTCTTC; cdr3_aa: CASSKGGGEADYNEQFF
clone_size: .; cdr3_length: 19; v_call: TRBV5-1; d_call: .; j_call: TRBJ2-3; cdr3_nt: TGCGCCAGCAGCGTAGGGCTCCTAACTCAGGGTATCGCAACAGATACGCAGTATTTT; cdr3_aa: CASSVGLLTQGIATDTQYF